This record concerns one T cell receptor beta chain sequence. Its antigen remains unknown. This sample stems from a study of T cells after yellow fever vaccination. Study findings and constraints: A weaker but faster secondary response was observed, peaking on day 5 versus 15. Subsequent booster samples again held most clones from primary vaccination (around 96% CD4, just under 90% CD8). Repertoires obtained by FACS sorting could include abundant clonotypes that entered as contaminants from the bulk population.

Trimming pared 0 bases from V and 10 bases from J, leaving 18 bases between. CDR3 length equals 15 residues. The germline V gene encodes CDR1 KGHSH and CDR2 LQKENI. A process of 5'RACE template switching, which added a universal primer site and UMIs, was used to make TCR cDNA. TCRdb itself ran the 5' RACE reads through MiXCR, one entry per CDR3 protein. The sample yields a few hundred thousand distinct CDR3 sequences, about a sixth seen once. The sample was PBMCs, taken around 5 days after the first yellow fever vaccination. The origin of this receptor is a man between 18 and 35 years old who received the YFV17D yellow fever vaccine. The genes are TRBV18 and TRBJ1-2, with TRBD1 as a possible D gene (5 bases). The chain's CDR3 is CASSPPRQGRILYTF. CDR3 nucleotide sequence: TGTGCCAGCTCACCACCGAGGCAGGGCAGAATCCTCTACACCTTC.